These 6 T cell receptor beta chains share one sample of origin, sequenced in a study of T cell repertoires in cytomegalovirus infection. Each CDR3 protein is one row after TCRdb ran MiXCR on the reads. The data contain roughly 150,000 distinct CDR3 sequences, less than 25% of them seen just once; the ten biggest clones take up more than 25%. No cognate antigen is known for these TCRs. The input for sequencing was CD8+ T cells from cultured PBMCs, taken from culture after CMV antigen stimulation. The source is a human donor in good health (CMV status not recorded). Some clones in this sample may be carry-over from other donors' samples.

The J gene is TRBJ2-3, the V gene TRBV5-4; TRBD2 is a possible D gene (6 bases). The CDR3 loop spans 15 amino acids. Trimming stripped 1 base from V and 1 base from J, with 10 bases between. Germline CDR1 is SGHNT and CDR2 is YYREEE (reference sequence). The CDR3 coding sequence is TGTGCCAGCAGCTTGCCCGAGCGGGGCACAGATACGCAGTATTTT. Translating it yields CASSLPERGTDTQYF. The entire variable domain, with the rest obtained from reference TRBV5-4 and TRBJ2-3, is as follows: ETGVTQSPTHLIKTRGQQVTLRCSSQSGHNTVSWYQQALGQGPQFIFQYYREEENGRGNFPPRFSGLQFPNYSSELNVNALELDDSALYLCASSLPERGTDTQYFGPGTRLTVL.

This rearrangement joins TRBV6-2 or TRBV6-3 to TRBJ1-1, with a tentative D call TRBD1 (6 bases). CDR3 size: 15 residues. The V end was cut by 0 bases, the J end by 4 bases, with 12 bases between. Germline assignment: CDR1 MNHEY and CDR2 SVGEGT. CDR3 sequence (DNA): TGTGCCAGCAGTTACTCGACAGGCCAAGGCACTGAAGCTTTCTTT. This translates into CASSYSTGQGTEAFF.

The CDR3 protein is CASSLVGRGTEAFF. The CDR3 nucleotides are TGTGCCAGCAGCTTAGTTGGCAGGGGGACTGAAGCTTTCTTT. The chain employs TRBV7-9 and TRBJ1-1; 7 bases line up with TRBD1. Germline-derived CDR1 and CDR2 are SEHNR and FQNEAQ (reference sequence). The V segment lost 1 base and the J segment 5 bases; nucleotides outside the gene matches: 4. The CDR3 runs to 14 residues.

This clonotype came up a few times. The chain's CDR3 is CASSPLGGHSYNEQFF. CDR3 nucleotide sequence: TGTGCCAGCAGTCCGCTCGGGGGGCATTCCTACAATGAGCAGTTCTTC. The chain carries TRBV6-2 or TRBV6-3 and TRBJ2-1; weak D call: TRBD2 (7 bases). Trimming removed 5 bases at V and 1 base at J, with 15 bases between. Germline V gene sequence: CDR1 MNHEY, CDR2 SVGEGT. The CDR3 has 16 residues.

The V call is TRBV30, the J call TRBJ1-6; perhaps TRBD1 as D (5 bases). The germline CDR1 and CDR2 sequences are GTSNPN and SVGIG (reference sequence). The CDR3 has 15 amino acids. Deletions cut 3 bases from V and 10 bases from J, with 19 bases between. The CDR3 region has the DNA TGTGCCTGGAGCCCCCCCGTGGACACAGGATCACCCCTCCACTTT. This codes for CAWSPPVDTGSPLHF.

The CDR3 sequence is CASSLEADKNTIYF. CDR3 bases: TGTGCCAGCAGCTTGGAGGCGGACAAAAACACCATATATTTT. The chain combines TRBV7-9 with TRBJ1-3; TRBD1 is a possible D gene (5 bases). The V gene lost 3 bases and the J gene lost 6 bases, with 12 bases spanning the gap. Germline V gene sequence: CDR1 SEHNR, CDR2 FQNEAQ (reference sequence). The CDR3 sequence is 14 residues long.